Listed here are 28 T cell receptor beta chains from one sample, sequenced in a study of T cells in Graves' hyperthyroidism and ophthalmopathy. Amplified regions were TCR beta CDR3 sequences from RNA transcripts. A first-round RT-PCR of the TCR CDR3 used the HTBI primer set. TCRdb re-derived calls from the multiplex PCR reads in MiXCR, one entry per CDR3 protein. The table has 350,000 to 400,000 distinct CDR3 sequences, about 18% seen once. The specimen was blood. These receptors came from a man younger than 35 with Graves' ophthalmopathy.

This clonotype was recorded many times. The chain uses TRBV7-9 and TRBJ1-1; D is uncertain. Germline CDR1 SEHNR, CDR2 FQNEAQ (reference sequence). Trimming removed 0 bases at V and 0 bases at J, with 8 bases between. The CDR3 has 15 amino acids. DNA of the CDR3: TGTGCCAGCAGCTTAGCGTTGGCCTTGAACACTGAAGCTTTCTTT. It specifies CASSLALALNTEAFF.

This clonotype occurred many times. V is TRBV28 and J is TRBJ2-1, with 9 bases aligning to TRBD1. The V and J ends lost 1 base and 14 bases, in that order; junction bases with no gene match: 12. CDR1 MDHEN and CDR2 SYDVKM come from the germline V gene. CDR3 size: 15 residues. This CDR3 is CASSLSSGSGTGKFF. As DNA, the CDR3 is TGTGCCAGCAGTTTATCCTCGGGATCAGGGACAGGGAAGTTCTTC.

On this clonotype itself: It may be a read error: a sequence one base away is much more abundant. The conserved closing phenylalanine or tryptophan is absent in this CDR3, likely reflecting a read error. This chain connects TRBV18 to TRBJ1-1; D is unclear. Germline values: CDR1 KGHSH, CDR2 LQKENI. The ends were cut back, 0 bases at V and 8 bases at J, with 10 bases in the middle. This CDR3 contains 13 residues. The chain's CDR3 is CASSPPLKVEAFL. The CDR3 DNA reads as TGTGCCAGCTCACCACCCCTTAAGGTAGAAGCTTTCCTT.

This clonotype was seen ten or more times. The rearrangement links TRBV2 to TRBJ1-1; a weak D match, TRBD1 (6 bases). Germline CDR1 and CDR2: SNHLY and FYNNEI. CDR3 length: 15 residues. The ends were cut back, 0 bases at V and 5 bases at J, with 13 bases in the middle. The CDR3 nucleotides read TGTGCCAGCAGTGAAGCGCTGGGGGCTGGAACTGAAGCTTTCTTT. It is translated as CASSEALGAGTEAFF.

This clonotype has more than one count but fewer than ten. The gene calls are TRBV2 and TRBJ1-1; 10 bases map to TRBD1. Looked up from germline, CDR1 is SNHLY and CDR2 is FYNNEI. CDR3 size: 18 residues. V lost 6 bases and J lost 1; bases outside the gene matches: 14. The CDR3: CASSAHRDRGLQNTEAFF. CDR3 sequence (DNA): TGTGCCAGCAGCGCCCACCGGGACAGGGGACTCCAGAACACTGAAGCTTTCTTT.

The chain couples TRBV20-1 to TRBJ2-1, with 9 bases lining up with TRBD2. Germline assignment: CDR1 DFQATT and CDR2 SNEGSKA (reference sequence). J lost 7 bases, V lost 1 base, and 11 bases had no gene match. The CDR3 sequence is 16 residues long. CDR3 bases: TGCAGTGCTAGAGGTGCAGCGGGGGGATATGTGAATGAGCAGTTCTTC. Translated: CSARGAAGGYVNEQFF.

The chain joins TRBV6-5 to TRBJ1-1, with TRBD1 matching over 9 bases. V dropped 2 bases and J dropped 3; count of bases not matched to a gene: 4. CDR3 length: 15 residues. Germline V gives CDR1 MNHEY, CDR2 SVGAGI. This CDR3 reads CASSYRTGEDTEAFF. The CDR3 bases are TGTGCCAGCAGTTACCGGACAGGGGAGGACACTGAAGCTTTCTTT.

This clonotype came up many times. DNA for the CDR3: TGTGCCAGCAGGGGGACAGGGCAGTTGGACGAAAAACTGTTTTTT. Protein sequence: CASRGTGQLDEKLFF. The V call is TRBV27, the J call TRBJ1-4; 9 nucleotides line up with TRBD1. CDR3 length: 15 residues. The germline CDR1 and CDR2 sequences are MNHEY and SMNVEV (reference sequence). Germline trimming cut 6 bases from V and 8 bases from J; bases unmatched to any gene: 10.

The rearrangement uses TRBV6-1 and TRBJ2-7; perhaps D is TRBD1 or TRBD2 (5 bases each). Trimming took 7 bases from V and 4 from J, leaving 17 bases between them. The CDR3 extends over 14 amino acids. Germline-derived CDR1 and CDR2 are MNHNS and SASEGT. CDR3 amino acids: CASTYSGTEYEQYF. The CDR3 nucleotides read TGTGCCAGCACCTACTCCGGGACGGAATACGAGCAGTACTTC.

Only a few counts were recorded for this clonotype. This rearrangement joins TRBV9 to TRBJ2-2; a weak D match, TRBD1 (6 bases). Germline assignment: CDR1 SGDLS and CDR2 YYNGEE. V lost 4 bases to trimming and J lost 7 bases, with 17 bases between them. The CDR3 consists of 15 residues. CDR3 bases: TGTGCCAGCAGCTTCCAACAGGGTGGTCACGGGGAGCTGTTTTTT. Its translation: CASSFQQGGHGELFF.

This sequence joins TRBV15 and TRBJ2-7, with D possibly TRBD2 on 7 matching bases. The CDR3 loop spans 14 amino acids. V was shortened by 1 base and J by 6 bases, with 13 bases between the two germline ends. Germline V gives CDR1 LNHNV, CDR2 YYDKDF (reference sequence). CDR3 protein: CATSRGGAGAEQYF. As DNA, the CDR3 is TGTGCCACCAGCAGAGGTGGGGCGGGGGCCGAGCAGTACTTC.

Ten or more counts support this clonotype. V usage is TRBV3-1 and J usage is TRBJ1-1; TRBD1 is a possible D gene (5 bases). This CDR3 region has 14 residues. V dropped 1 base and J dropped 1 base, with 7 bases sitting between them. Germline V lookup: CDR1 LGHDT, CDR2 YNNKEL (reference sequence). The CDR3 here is CASSQVRANTEAFF. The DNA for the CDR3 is TGTGCCAGCAGCCAAGTCAGGGCGAACACTGAAGCTTTCTTT.

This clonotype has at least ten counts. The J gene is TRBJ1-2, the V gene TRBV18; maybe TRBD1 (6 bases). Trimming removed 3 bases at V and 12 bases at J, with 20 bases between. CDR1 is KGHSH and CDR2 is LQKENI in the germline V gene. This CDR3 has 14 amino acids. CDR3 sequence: CASSPLDSRGADTF. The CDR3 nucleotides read TGTGCCAGCTCACCGTTGGACTCCAGGGGCGCGGACACCTTC.

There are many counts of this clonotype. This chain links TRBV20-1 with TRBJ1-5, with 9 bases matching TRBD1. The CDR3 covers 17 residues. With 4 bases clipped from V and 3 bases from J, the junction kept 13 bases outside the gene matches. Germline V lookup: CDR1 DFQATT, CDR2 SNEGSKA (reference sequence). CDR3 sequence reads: CSAMPGQGWAPNQPQHF. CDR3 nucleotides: TGCAGTGCTATGCCGGGACAGGGTTGGGCCCCCAATCAGCCCCAGCATTTT.

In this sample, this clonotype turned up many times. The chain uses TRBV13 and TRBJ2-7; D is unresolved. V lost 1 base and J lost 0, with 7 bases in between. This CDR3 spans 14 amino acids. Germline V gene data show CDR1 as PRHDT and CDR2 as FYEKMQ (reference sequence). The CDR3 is CASSLVQSSYEQYF. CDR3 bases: TGTGCCAGCAGCTTAGTTCAGAGCTCCTACGAGCAGTACTTC.

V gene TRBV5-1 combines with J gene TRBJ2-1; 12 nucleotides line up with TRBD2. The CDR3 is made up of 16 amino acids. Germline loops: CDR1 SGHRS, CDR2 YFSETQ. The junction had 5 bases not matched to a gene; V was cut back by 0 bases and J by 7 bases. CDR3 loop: CASSLGPSGGANEQFF. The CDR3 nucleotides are TGCGCCAGCAGCTTGGGTCCTAGCGGGGGGGCAAATGAGCAGTTCTTC.

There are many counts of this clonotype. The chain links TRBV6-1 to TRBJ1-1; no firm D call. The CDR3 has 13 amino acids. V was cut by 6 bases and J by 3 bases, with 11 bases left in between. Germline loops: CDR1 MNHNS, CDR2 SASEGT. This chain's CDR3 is CASSPKTYTEAFF. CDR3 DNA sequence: TGTGCCAGCAGCCCCAAAACTTACACTGAAGCTTTCTTT.

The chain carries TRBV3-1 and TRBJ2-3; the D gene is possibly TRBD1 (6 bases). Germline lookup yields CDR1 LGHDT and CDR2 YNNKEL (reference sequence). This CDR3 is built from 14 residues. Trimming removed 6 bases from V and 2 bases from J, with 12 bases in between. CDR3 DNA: TGTGCCAGCAGACAGGGTGGGTTCACAGATACGCAGTATTTT. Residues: CASRQGGFTDTQYF.

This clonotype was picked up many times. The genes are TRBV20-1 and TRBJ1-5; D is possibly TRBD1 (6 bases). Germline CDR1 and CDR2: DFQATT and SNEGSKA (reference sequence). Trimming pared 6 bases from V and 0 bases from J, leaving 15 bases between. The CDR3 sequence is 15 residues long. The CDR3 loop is CSARRGLDSNQPQHF. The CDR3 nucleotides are TGCAGTGCCCGCAGGGGTTTGGATAGCAATCAGCCCCAGCATTTT.

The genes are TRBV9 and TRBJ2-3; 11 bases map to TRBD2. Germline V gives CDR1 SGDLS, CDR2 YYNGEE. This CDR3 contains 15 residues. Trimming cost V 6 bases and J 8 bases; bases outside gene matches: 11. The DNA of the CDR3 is TGTGCCAGCAACTTAGCGGGGGGGCCCGCAGGTACGCAGTATTTT. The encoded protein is CASNLAGGPAGTQYF.

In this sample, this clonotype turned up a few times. The CDR3 DNA reads TGTGCCAGCACCCCCACTGGCAGGGTCTACACTGAAGCTTTCTTT. It codes for CASTPTGRVYTEAFF. V usage is TRBV6-1 and J usage is TRBJ1-1, with D possibly being TRBD1 (5 bases). This CDR3 region has 15 residues. The V and J ends lost 7 bases and 3 bases respectively, with 18 bases between them. In germline, CDR1 is MNHNS, CDR2 SASEGT.

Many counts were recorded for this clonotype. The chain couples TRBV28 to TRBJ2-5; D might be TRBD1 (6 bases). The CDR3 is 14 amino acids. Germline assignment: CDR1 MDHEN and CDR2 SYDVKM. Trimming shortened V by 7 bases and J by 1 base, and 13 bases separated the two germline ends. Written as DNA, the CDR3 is TGTGCCAGCACCCTTGGACAGAGCCAAGAGACCCAGTACTTC. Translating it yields CASTLGQSQETQYF.

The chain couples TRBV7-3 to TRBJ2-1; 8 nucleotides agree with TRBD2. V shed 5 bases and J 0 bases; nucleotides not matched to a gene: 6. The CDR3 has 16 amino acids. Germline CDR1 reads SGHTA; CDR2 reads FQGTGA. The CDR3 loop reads CASSETGTSSYNEQFF. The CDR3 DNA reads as TGTGCCAGCAGCGAAACCGGGACTAGCTCCTACAATGAGCAGTTCTTC.

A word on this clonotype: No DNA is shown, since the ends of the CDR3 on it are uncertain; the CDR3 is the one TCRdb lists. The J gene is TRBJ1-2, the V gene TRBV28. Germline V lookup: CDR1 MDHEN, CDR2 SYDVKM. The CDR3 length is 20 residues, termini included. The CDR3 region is CASSFYICSGRVVGDYGYTF.

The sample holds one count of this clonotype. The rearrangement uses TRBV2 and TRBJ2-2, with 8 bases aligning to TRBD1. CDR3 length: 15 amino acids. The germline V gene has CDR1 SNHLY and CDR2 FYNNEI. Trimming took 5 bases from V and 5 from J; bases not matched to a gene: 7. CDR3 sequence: CASSTGQGWTGELFF. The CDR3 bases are TGTGCCAGCAGTACAGGACAGGGATGGACCGGGGAGCTGTTTTTT.

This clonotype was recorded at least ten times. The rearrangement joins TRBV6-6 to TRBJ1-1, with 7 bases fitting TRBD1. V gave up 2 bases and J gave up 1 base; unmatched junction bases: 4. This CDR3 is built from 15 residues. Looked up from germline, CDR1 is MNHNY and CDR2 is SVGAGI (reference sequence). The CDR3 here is CASSYPGQKNTEAFF. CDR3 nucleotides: TGTGCCAGCAGTTACCCGGGACAGAAGAACACTGAAGCTTTCTTT.

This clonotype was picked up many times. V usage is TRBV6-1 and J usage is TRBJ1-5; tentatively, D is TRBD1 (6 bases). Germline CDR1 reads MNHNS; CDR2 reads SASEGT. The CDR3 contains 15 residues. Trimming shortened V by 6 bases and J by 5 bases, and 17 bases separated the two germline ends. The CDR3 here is CASSSAQGGHQPQHF. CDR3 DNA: TGTGCCAGCAGCTCGGCACAGGGAGGTCATCAGCCCCAGCATTTT.

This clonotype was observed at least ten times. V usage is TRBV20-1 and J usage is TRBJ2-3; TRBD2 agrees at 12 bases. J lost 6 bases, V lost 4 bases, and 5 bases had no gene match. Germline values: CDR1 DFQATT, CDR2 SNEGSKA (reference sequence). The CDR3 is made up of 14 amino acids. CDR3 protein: CSAIPSGGVDTQYF. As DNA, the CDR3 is TGCAGTGCTATTCCTAGCGGGGGGGTTGATACGCAGTATTTT.